These 17 T cell receptor beta chains share one sample of origin, sequenced in a study of shared clonotypes between healthy human individuals (dated by TCRdb to about 2020). Receptors were amplified or captured by the immunoSEQ multiplex PCR assay. This is the immuneACCESS table as TCRdb keeps it, with only in-frame sequences that have V and J called. A part of the clones is gone; compared with another copy, unresolved V genes explain less than half, and the rest is unexplained. The sample records 530,000 or so clones, about 75% of which are singletons. Approximately 12% of the sample rests with the top ten. The specimen was PBMCs. The source of these receptors is a woman between 40 and 55 years old in good health. Some clones in this sample may be carry-over from other donors' samples.

The chain employs TRBV5-1 and TRBJ2-7, with TRBD1 matching 10 bases. V lost 4 bases to trimming and J lost 3 bases; unmatched junction nucleotides: 7. The CDR3 consists of 15 residues. Per the germline V gene, CDR1 is SGHRS and CDR2 is YFSETQ. CDR3 in amino acids: CASSHNRDRGYEQYF. CDR3 bases: TGCGCCAGCAGCCACAACCGGGACAGGGGCTACGAGCAGTACTTC.

The rearrangement links TRBV2 to TRBJ2-5, with a possible D match to TRBD1 (5 bases). The CDR3 has 15 residues. Between the trimmed V and J ends, which lost 4 bases and 7 bases, there was a span of 19 bases. Germline assignment: CDR1 SNHLY and CDR2 FYNNEI. As DNA, the CDR3 is TGTGCCAGCAGTGCTTCCACCGCAGGGTTGGGGACCCAGTACTTC. This gives the protein CASSASTAGLGTQYF.

The chain carries TRBV5-5 and TRBJ2-3, with 16 bases identical to TRBD2. Trimming removed 3 bases from V and 6 bases from J; junction bases left unmatched: 4. Germline V gene sequence: CDR1 SGHKS, CDR2 YYEKEE (reference sequence). The CDR3 has 16 amino acids. This CDR3 reads CASSSGLAGGRDTQYF. CDR3 DNA sequence: TGTGCCAGCAGCTCGGGACTAGCGGGAGGGAGGGATACGCAGTATTTT.

The chain combines TRBV6-6 with TRBJ1-5, with D possibly being TRBD1 (5 bases). The germline CDR1 and CDR2 sequences are MNHNY and SVGAGI (reference sequence). V was cut by 4 bases and J by 6 bases, with 16 bases left in between. The CDR3 sequence is 15 residues long. The DNA for the CDR3 is TGTGCCAGCAGTTCGACCAAAGGGGCGGTTCAGCCCCAGCATTTT. Translating it yields CASSSTKGAVQPQHF.

The V gene is TRBV10-3, the J gene TRBJ1-5; 10 bases are a match to TRBD1. The CDR3 has 15 amino acids. J gave up 3 bases and V 10 bases, and 9 bases lay outside the gene matches. The V gene's germline CDR1 is ENHRY and CDR2 SYGVKD. The CDR3 region has the DNA TGTGCCACGAGACACGGGACAGGGGACAATCAGCCCCAGCATTTT. This translates into CATRHGTGDNQPQHF.

Remarks on this clone: A read error may account for a junction end that differs from germline. The rearrangement uses TRBV7-2 and TRBJ1-2; D is uncertain. The CDR3 totals 11 residues. Germline CDR1 is SGHTA and CDR2 is FQGNSA. The CDR3 loop reads CASSPRNEVLF. The CDR3 DNA follows: TGTGCCAGCAGCCCCCGGAACGAGGTCCTCTTC.

This CDR3 is CASGSGGADTQYF. The CDR3 DNA reads TGCGCCAGCGGGTCGGGAGGGGCAGATACGCAGTATTTT. This chain joins TRBV5-1 and TRBJ2-3; 8 bases match TRBD2. This CDR3 is built from 13 residues. The trim removed 7 bases at V and 4 bases at J, leaving 5 bases unmatched. Germline V CDR1 and CDR2: SGHRS, YFSETQ.

The chain carries TRBV5-4 and TRBJ2-1, with 7 positions matching TRBD2. The CDR3 has 16 residues. Trimming removed 4 bases from V and 0 bases from J; junction bases left unmatched: 7. Looked up from germline, CDR1 is SGHNT and CDR2 is YYREEE (reference sequence). CDR3 region: CASSDRLASSYNEQFF. CDR3 DNA: TGTGCCAGCAGCGATCGACTAGCTAGCTCCTACAATGAGCAGTTCTTC.

The chain recombines TRBV28 with TRBJ2-5; TRBD1 agrees at 10 bases. The better agreement between TRBJ2-7 and the DNA end casts doubt on the J call. CDR3 size: 14 residues. Germline lookup yields CDR1 MDHEN and CDR2 SYDVKM. CDR3 amino acids: CASSSGQGTYEQYF. The CDR3 DNA follows: TGTGCCAGCAGTTCGGGACAGGGGACCTACGAGCAGTACTTC.

CDR3 amino acids: CASSLSTGYGQPQHF. For the CDR3, the DNA is TGTGCCAGCAGTTTATCGACAGGGTATGGTCAGCCCCAGCATTTT. V is TRBV28 and J is TRBJ1-5, with 7 nucleotides matching TRBD1. J was trimmed by 6 bases and V by 1 base; bases with no gene match: 6. The CDR3 is 15 residues long. Per germline, CDR1 MDHEN and CDR2 SYDVKM.

CDR3 DNA sequence: TGCGCCAGCCGGACAAGCAATGAGCAGTTCTTC. Encoded protein: CASRTSNEQFF. The rearrangement joins TRBV10-1 to TRBJ2-1; D possibly corresponds to TRBD1 (5 bases). V shed 8 bases and J shed 6 bases, with 8 bases lying between them. CDR3 length: 11 amino acids. Germline V CDR1 and CDR2: WNHNN, SYGVQD (reference sequence).

V and J are TRBV7-9 and TRBJ1-5; D not certain. Germline CDR1 is SEHNR and CDR2 is FQNEAQ (reference sequence). The CDR3 is made up of 14 amino acids. Trimming took 1 base from V and 2 from J, leaving 6 bases between them. The CDR3 DNA follows: TGTGCCAGCAGCTTAGGCAGCCGCAATCAGCCCCAGCATTTT. Translation gives CASSLGSRNQPQHF. The full variable domain, rest sourced from reference TRBV7-9 and TRBJ1-5, is DTGVSQNPRHKITKRGQNVTFRCDPISEHNRLYWYRQTLGQGPEFLTYFQNEAQLEKSRLLSDRFSAERPKGSFSTLEIQRTEQGDSAMYLCASSLGSRNQPQHFGDGTRLSIL.

The chain carries TRBV6-1 and TRBJ1-4; TRBD1 is a possible D gene (6 bases). From germline, CDR1 is MNHNS and CDR2 SASEGT. The CDR3 length is 16 residues. The ends were cut back, 2 bases at V and 10 bases at J, with 20 bases in the middle. For the CDR3, the DNA is TGTGCCAGCAGTGAATTCCCCGGGACATCTGTCCTAAAACTGTTTTTT. Translated: CASSEFPGTSVLKLFF.

The chain links TRBV10-1 to TRBJ2-7, with D unclear. Germline CDR1 and CDR2: WNHNN and SYGVQD (reference sequence). The V end was cut by 4 bases, the J end by 7 bases, with 14 bases between. The length of the CDR3 is 13 residues. The CDR3 coding sequence is TGCGCCAGCAGTGGTTCGATCCTTGGGGAGCAGTACTTC. Translation: CASSGSILGEQYF.

The J gene is TRBJ2-2, the V gene TRBV6-1, with no clear D. Trimming shortened V by 2 bases and J by 7 bases, and 17 bases separated the two germline ends. CDR1 and CDR2 from the germline V gene are MNHNS and SASEGT. This CDR3 has 16 residues. CDR3: CASSERSQGYGGELFF. The CDR3, as DNA: TGTGCCAGCAGTGAAAGGAGCCAAGGATATGGCGGGGAGCTGTTTTTT.

V and J are TRBV19 and TRBJ1-5; possible D gene TRBD1, 6 bases. CDR1 and CDR2 from the germline V gene are LNHDA and SQIVND (reference sequence). There are 14 residues in the CDR3. The V gene lost 11 bases and the J gene lost 3 bases, with 17 bases spanning the gap. The DNA for the CDR3 is TGTGCCGCGGGGGGCAGGCGGGACAATCAGCCCCAGCATTTT. Its protein product is CAAGGRRDNQPQHF.

A note on this clone: A read error is possible here, since a much larger clone lies one base away. The rearrangement links TRBV28 to TRBJ2-2; D not resolved. Germline CDR1 and CDR2: MDHEN and SYDVKM. This CDR3 is 16 amino acids long. The V end lost 3 bases, the J end lost 1 base, and 12 bases lay between the germline ends. The CDR3 bases are TGTGCCAGCAGTTTTTTACGATGGCGGAACACCGGGGAGCTGTTTTTT. Its translation is CASSFLRWRNTGELFF.